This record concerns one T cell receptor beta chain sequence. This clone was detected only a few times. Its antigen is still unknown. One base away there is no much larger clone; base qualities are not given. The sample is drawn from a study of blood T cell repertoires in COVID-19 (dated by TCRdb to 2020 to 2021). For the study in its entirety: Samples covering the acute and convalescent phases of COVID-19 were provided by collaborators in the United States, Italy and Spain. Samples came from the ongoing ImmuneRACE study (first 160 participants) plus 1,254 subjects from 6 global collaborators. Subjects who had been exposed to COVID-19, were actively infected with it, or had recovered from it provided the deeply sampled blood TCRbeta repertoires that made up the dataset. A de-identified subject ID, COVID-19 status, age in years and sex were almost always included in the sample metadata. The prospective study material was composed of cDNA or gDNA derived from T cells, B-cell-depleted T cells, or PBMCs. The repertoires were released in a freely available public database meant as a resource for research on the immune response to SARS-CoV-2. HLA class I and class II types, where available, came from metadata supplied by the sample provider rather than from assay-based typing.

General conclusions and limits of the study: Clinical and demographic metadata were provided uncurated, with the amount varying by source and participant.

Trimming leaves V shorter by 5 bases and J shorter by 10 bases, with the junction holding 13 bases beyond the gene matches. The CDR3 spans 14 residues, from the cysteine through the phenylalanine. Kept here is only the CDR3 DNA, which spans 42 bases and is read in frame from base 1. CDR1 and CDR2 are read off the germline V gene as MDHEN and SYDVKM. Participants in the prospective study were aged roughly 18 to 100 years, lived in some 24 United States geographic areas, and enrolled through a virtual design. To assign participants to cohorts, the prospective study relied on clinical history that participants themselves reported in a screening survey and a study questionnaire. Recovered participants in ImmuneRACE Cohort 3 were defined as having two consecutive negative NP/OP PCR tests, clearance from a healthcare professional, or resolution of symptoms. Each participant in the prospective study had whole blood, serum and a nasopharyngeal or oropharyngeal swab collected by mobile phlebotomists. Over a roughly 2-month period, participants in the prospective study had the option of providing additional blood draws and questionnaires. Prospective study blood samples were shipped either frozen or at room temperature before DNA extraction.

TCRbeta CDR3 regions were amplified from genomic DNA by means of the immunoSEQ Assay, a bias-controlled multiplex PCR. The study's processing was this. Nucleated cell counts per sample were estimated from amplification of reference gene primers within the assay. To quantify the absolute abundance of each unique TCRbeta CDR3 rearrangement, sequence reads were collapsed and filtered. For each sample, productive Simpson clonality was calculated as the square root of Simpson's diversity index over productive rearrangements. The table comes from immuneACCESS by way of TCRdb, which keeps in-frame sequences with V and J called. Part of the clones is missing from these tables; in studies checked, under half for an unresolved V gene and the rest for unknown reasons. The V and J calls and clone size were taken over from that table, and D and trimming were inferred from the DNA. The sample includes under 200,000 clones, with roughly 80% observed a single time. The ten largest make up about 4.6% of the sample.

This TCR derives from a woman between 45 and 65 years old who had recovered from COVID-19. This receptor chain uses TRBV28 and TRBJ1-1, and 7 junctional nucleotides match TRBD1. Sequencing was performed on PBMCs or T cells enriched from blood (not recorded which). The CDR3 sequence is CASSLSRTGSRAFF. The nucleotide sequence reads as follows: TGTGCCAGCAGTCTCTCTCGGACAGGCTCACGAGCTTTCTTT. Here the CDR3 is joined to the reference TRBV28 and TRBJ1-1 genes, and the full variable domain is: DVKVTQSSRYLVKRTGEKVFLECVQDMDHENMFWYRQDPGLGLRLIYFSYDVKMKEKGDIPEGYSVSREKKERFSLILESASTNQTSMYLCASSLSRTGSRAFFGQGTRLTVV.